The 5 T cell receptor beta chains listed next were all sequenced from one sample in a study of blood T cell repertoires in COVID-19. Sequencing used immunoSEQ multiplex PCR; TCRdb keeps in-frame clones, though not all of them. The sample has a few hundred thousand clones; about four fifths are singletons. The sample consisted of peripheral blood. These receptor sequences come from a woman of 80 years or more with acute or convalescent COVID-19.

The chain links TRBV5-4 to TRBJ2-4, with 7 bases matching TRBD1. Germline-derived CDR1 and CDR2 are SGHNT and YYREEE (reference sequence). The CDR3 is made up of 15 amino acids. After removal of 0 bases from V and 3 bases from J, the junction contained 3 bases not matched to a gene. The CDR3 region is CASSLAGTVKNIQYF. The CDR3 region has the DNA TGTGCCAGCAGCTTGGCCGGGACAGTCAAAAACATTCAGTACTTC.

The chain has TRBV19 and TRBJ1-3; unclear D gene. This CDR3 is built from 15 residues. Trimming removed 6 bases at V and 5 bases at J, with 17 bases between. Germline-derived CDR1 and CDR2 are LNHDA and SQIVND (reference sequence). CDR3 in amino acids: CASREARTERNTIYF. The CDR3 region has the DNA TGTGCCAGTAGGGAAGCAAGGACTGAGAGAAACACCATATATTTT.

CDR3 DNA: TGTGCCAGTACCACGGACAGGGGGGAATACAATGAGCAGTTCTTC. This gives the protein CASTTDRGEYNEQFF. The V call is TRBV19, the J call TRBJ2-1, with 10 bases identical to TRBD1. Germline values: CDR1 LNHDA, CDR2 SQIVND (reference sequence). This CDR3 has 15 residues. V was pared by 7 bases and J by 4 bases, with 7 bases of the junction left unmatched. Together with reference TRBV19 and TRBJ2-1, the CDR3 gives the full variable domain: DGGITQSPKYLFRKEGQNVTLSCEQNLNHDAMYWYRQDPGQGLRLIYYSQIVNDFQKGDIAEGYSVSREKKESFPLTVTSAQKNPTAFYLCASTTDRGEYNEQFFGPGTRLTVL.

This rearrangement joins TRBV25-1 to TRBJ1-2; D unclear. Per germline, CDR1 MGHDK and CDR2 SYGVNS. Trimming removed 4 bases at V and 4 bases at J, with 4 bases between. This CDR3 has 11 amino acids. For the CDR3, the DNA is TGTGCCAGCAGTGCGGGCTATGGCTACACCTTC. It is translated as CASSAGYGYTF.

Here the CDR3 reads CASSQETSGGVSTDTQYF. CDR3 DNA sequence: TGCGCCAGCAGCCAAGAGACTAGCGGGGGTGTTAGTACAGATACGCAGTATTTT. The chain employs TRBV4-1 and TRBJ2-3; TRBD2 matches at 12 bases. Germline CDR1 MGHRA, CDR2 YSYEKL. The length of the CDR3 is 18 residues. J gave up 3 bases and V 0 bases, and 7 bases lay outside the gene matches.